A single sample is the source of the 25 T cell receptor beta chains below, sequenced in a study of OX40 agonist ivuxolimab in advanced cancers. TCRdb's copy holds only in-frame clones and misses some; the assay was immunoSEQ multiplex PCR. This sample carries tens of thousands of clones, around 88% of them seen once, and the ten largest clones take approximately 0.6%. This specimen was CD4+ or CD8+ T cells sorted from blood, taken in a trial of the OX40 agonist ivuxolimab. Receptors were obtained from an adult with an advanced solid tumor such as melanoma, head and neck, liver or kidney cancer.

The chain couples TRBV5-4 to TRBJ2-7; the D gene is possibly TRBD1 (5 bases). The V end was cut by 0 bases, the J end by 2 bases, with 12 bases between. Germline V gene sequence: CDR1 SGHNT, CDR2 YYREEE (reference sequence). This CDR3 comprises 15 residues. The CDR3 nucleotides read TGTGCCAGCAGCTTGGATCAGGGAACGACCTACGAGCAGTACTTC. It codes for CASSLDQGTTYEQYF. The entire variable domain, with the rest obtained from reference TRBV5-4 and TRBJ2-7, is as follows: ETGVTQSPTHLIKTRGQQVTLRCSSQSGHNTVSWYQQALGQGPQFIFQYYREEENGRGNFPPRFSGLQFPNYSSELNVNALELDDSALYLCASSLDQGTTYEQYFGPGTRLTVT.

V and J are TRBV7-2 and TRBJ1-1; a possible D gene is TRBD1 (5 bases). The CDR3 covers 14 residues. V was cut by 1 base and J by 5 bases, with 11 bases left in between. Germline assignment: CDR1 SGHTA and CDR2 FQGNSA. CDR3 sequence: CASSLVVQGTEAFF. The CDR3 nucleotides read TGTGCCAGCAGCTTAGTAGTGCAGGGAACTGAAGCTTTCTTT.

The CDR3 reads CASSLGVRGKRAETQYF. CDR3 coding DNA: TGTGCCAGCAGCTTAGGAGTACGGGGGAAACGAGCAGAGACCCAGTACTTC. The chain employs TRBV11-2 and TRBJ2-5; possibly TRBD2 for D (6 bases). CDR1 SGHAT and CDR2 FQNNGV come from the germline V gene. The CDR3 runs 17 residues. V was shortened by 1 base and J by 4 bases, with 19 bases between the two germline ends.

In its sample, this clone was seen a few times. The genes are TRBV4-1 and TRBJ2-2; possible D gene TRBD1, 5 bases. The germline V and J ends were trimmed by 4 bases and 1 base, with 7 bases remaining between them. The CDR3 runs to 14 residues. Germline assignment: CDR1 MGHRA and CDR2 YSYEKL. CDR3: CASSLDRNTGELFF. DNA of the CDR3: TGCGCCAGCAGCCTCGACAGGAACACCGGGGAGCTGTTTTTT.

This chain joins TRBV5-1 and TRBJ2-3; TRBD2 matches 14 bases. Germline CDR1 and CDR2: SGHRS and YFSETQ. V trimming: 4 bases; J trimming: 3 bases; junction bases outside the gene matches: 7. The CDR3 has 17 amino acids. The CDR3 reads CASSRLAGGPGTDTQYF. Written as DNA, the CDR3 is TGCGCCAGCAGCCGACTAGCGGGGGGGCCCGGGACAGATACGCAGTATTTT.

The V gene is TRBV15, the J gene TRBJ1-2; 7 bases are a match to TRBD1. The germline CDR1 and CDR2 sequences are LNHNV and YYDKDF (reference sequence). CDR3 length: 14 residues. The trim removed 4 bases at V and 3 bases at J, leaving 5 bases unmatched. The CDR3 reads CATSKGGNYYGYTF. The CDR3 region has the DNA TGTGCCACCAGCAAAGGGGGCAATTACTATGGCTACACCTTC.

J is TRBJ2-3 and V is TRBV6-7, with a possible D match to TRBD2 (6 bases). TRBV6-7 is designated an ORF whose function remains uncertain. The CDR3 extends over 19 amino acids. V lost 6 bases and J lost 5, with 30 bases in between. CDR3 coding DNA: TGTGCCAGCAGCCCACGAGACCCGACGTGTACGGGGGAGAAAGATACGCAGTATTTT. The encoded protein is CASSPRDPTCTGEKDTQYF.

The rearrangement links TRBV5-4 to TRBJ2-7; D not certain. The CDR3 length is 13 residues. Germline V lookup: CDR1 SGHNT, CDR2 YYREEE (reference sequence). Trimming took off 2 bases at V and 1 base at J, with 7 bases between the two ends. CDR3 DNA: TGTGCCAGCAGCTTTGGCAGTTCCTACGAGCAGTACTTC. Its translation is CASSFGSSYEQYF.

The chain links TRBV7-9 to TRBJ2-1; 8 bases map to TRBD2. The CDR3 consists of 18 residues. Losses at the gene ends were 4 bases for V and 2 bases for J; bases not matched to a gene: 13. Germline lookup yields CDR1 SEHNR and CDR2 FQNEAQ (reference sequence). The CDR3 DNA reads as TGTGCCAGCAGCTCCCTGGGTCGAGCGGGGGCGACCTACAATGAGCAGTTCTTC. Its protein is CASSSLGRAGATYNEQFF.

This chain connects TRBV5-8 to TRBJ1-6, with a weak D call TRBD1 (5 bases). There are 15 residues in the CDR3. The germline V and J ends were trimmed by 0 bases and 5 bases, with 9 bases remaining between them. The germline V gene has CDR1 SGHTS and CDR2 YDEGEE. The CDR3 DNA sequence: TGTGCCAGCAGCTTGGGAGGGGACCATAATTCACCCCTCCACTTT. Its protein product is CASSLGGDHNSPLHF.

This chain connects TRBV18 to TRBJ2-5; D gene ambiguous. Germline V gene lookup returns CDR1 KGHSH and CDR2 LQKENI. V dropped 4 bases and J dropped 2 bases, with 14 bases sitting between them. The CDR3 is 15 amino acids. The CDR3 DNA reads TGTGCCAGCTCACGATCCCGGCCCCCACAAGAGACCCAGTACTTC. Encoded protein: CASSRSRPPQETQYF.

The CDR3 DNA sequence: TGTGCCAGCAGCAGACTAGCTGGGGGGGGGACCCAGTACTTC. Translation gives CASSRLAGGGTQYF. The chain uses TRBV9 and TRBJ2-5, with TRBD2 matching 7 bases. The V gene's germline CDR1 is SGDLS and CDR2 YYNGEE. The junction had 10 bases not matched to a gene; V was cut back by 4 bases and J by 7 bases. The CDR3 consists of 14 residues.

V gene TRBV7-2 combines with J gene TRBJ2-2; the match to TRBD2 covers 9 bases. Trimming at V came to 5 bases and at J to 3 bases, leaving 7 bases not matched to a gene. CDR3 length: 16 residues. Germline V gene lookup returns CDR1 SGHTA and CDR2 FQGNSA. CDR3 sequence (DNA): TGTGCCAGCAGCCCCCGGCGGGGGGGCCACACCGGGGAGCTGTTTTTT. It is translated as CASSPRRGGHTGELFF.

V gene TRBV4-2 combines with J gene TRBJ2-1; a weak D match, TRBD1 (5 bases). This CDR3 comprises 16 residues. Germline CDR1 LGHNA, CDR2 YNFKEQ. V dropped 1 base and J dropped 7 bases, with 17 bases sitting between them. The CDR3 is CASSQVALGAGNEQFF. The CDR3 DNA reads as TGTGCCAGCAGCCAAGTTGCGCTAGGGGCCGGGAATGAGCAGTTCTTC.

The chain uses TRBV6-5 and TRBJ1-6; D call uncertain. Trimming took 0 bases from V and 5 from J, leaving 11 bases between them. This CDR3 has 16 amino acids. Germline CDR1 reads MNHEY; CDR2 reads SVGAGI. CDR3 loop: CASSYSAAANNSPLHF. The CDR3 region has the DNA TGTGCCAGCAGTTACTCGGCAGCCGCAAATAATTCACCCCTCCACTTT.

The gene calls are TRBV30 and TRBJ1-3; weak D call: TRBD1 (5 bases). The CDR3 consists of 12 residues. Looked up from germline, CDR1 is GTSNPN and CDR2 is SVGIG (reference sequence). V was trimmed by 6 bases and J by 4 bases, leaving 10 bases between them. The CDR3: CACRTSGNTIYF. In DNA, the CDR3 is TGTGCCTGTAGGACATCCGGAAACACCATATATTTT.

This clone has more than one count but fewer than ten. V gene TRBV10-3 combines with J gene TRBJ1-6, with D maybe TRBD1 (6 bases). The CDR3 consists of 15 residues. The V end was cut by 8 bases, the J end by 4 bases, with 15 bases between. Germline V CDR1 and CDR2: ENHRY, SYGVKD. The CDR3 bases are TGTGCCATCGCGGGCGACAGGTCTTATAATTCACCCCTCCACTTT. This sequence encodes CAIAGDRSYNSPLHF.

CDR3 in DNA: TGTGCCAGCAGCCGGGGACAGGGATTAGGCGAGCAGTACTTC. It codes for CASSRGQGLGEQYF. The chain joins TRBV5-5 to TRBJ2-7; 9 positions match TRBD1. CDR3 length: 14 residues. CDR1 is SGHKS and CDR2 is YYEKEE in the germline V gene (reference sequence). V shed 4 bases, J shed 6 bases, and the junction held 8 bases outside the gene matches.

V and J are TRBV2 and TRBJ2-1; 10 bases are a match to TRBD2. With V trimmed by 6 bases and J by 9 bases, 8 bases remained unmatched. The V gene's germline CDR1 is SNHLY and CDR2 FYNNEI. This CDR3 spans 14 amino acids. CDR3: CASRGQLAGFEQFF. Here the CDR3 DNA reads TGTGCCAGCAGGGGCCAACTAGCGGGGTTTGAGCAGTTCTTC.

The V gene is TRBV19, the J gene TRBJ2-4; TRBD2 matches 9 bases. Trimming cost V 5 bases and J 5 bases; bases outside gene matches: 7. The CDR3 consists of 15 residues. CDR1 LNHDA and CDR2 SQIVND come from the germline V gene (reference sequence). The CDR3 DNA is TGTGCCAGTAGTCTATTGCGGGGGGGCGAAAACATTCAGTACTTC. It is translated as CASSLLRGGENIQYF.

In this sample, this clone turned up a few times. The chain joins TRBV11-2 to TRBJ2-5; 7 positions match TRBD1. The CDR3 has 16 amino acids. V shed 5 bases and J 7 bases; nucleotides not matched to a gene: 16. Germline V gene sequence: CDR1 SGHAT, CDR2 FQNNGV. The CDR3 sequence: CASSPRRGVAGGTQYF. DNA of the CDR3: TGTGCCAGCAGCCCCCGTAGAGGCGTGGCAGGGGGGACCCAGTACTTC.

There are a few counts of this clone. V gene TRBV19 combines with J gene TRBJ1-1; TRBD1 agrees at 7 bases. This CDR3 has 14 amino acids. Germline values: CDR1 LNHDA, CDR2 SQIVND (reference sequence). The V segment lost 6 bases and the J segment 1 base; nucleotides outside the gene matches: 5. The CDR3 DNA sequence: TGTGCCAGTAGCCGGGGACAGTCGAACACTGAAGCTTTCTTT. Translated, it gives CASSRGQSNTEAFF.

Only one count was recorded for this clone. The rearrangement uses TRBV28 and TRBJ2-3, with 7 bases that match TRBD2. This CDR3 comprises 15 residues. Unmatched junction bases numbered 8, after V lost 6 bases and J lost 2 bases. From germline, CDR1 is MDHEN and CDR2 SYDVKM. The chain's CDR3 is CASSAPRGNTDTQYF. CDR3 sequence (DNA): TGTGCCAGCAGCGCACCGCGGGGGAACACAGATACGCAGTATTTT.

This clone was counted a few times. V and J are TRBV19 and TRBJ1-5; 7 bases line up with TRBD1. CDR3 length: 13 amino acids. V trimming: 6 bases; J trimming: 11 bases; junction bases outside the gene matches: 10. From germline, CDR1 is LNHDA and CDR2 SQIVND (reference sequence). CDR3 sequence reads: CASSEGGTSSQHF. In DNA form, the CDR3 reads TGTGCCAGTAGCGAAGGGGGCACCTCGTCCCAGCATTTT.

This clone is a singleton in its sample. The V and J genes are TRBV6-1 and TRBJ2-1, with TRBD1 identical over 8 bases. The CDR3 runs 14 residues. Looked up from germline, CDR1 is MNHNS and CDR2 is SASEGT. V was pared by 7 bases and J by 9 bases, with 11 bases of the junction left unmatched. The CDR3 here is CASILTGVGGEQFF. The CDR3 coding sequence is TGTGCCAGCATTTTGACAGGGGTCGGAGGTGAGCAGTTCTTC.